This T cell receptor (beta chain) came from a study of T cells in tumors after PD-1 blockade. Background on the study: Daily vismodegib 150 mg continued in a subset of anti-PD-1-treated patients.

Libraries were prepared by immunoSEQ multiplex PCR; TCRdb keeps only in-frame clonotypes and omits some of them. The sample carries 50,000 to 75,000 clones, about 74% recorded once. Study-wide results and limits: Some novel exhausted tumor clones appeared in pre-treatment blood, suggesting peripheral recruitment.

Tumor or blood genomic DNA was sequenced, with inputs of roughly 550 ng to 6,500 ng. In regard to this clone: Its antigen is unidentified.

Trimming took 3 bases from V and 1 from J, leaving 12 bases between them. The CDR3 runs to 15 residues. Germline CDR1 and CDR2: SGHVS and FQNEAQ. Sequences were derived from PBMCs, sampled after anti-PD-1 treatment. The chain recombines TRBV7-8 with TRBJ2-5; a possible D gene is TRBD2 (6 bases). This sequence was found in a human donor with basal cell carcinoma. The CDR3 region is CASSFSTGVQETQYF. CDR3 coding DNA: TGTGCCAGCAGCTTCTCAACGGGGGTCCAAGAGACCCAGTACTTC.